These 3 T cell receptor beta chains came from one sample sequenced in a study of T cells after yellow fever vaccination. TCRdb fed the 5' RACE reads into MiXCR, producing one record per CDR3 protein. The table lists approximately 330,000 distinct CDR3 sequences, over 4% of them singletons. This material consisted of PBMCs, taken 5 days after the yellow fever booster vaccination. These receptors came from a young man who received the YFV17D yellow fever vaccine.

This clonotype occurred a few times. The chain is built from TRBV4-1 and TRBJ2-7; D gene uncertain. V lost 6 bases to trimming and J lost 4 bases, with 4 bases between them. Germline lookup yields CDR1 MGHRA and CDR2 YSYEKL. This CDR3 comprises 10 residues. CDR3 DNA: TGCGCCAGCAGACAATACGAGCAGTACGTC. This gives the protein CASRQYEQYV.

This clonotype was seen only a few times. The chain is built from TRBV5-4 and TRBJ2-3; possible D gene TRBD2, 6 bases. Trimming removed 1 base from V and 2 bases from J, with 17 bases in between. The CDR3 sequence is 17 residues long. From germline, CDR1 is SGHNT and CDR2 YYREEE (reference sequence). The CDR3 DNA is TGTGCCAGCAGCTTGTCCCCTAGCGAGACGGCCACAGATACGCAGTATTTT. Protein sequence: CASSLSPSETATDTQYF.

This clonotype was observed at least ten times. The V gene is TRBV20-1, the J gene TRBJ2-3; TRBD2 matches at 11 bases. Germline V gives CDR1 DFQATT, CDR2 SNEGSKA (reference sequence). The CDR3 is 14 residues long. V trimming: 6 bases; J trimming: 3 bases; junction bases outside the gene matches: 5. This chain's CDR3 is CSAELAGGTDTQYF. The CDR3 DNA sequence: TGCAGTGCAGAATTAGCGGGGGGGACAGATACGCAGTATTTT.